This T cell receptor delta chain was documented in a study of gamma-delta T cells after stem cell transplantation. This clone has only a few counts. A read error may be the cause here, since a much bigger clone is one base away. Other DNA sequences in this sample translate to the same CDR3. TCRdb reapplied CATT to the RT-PCR reads. This sample has over a thousand delta-chain clones, with roughly 5.6% found just once. What was sequenced was gamma-delta T cells. This TCR was sampled from a human donor. It is not recorded whose cells these are; they may come from a transplant donor.

CDR3 sequence reads: CALGEMGRLGDPYTDKLIF. DNA for the CDR3: TGTGCTCTCGGGGAAATGGGAAGACTGGGGGATCCGTACACCGATAAACTCATCTTT. The chain recombines TRDV1 with TRDJ1, with TRDD3 matching 10 bases. CDR1 and CDR2 (germline): TSWWSYY, QGS. The CDR3 consists of 19 residues.